Listed below are T cell receptor beta chains from one sample, sequenced in a study of T cell changes during pregnancy in multiple sclerosis. Here immunoSEQ multiplex PCR was the method, and the copy in TCRdb shows in-frame clones only, minus some. The table includes nearly 110,000 clones, roughly 90% detected once. The sequenced sample was peripheral blood, obtained in the third trimester of pregnancy. The receptors originated from a female donor in good health, enrolled as a control in a pregnancy study. The CDR3 runs from the conserved cysteine through the conserved F or W. D genes are given only for firm matches. Not all rows give a size; the values are once, few, many and, for expanded clones, a class.

j_gene: TRBJ2-7
abundance: NA
v_gene: TRBV4-3
d_gene: NA
CDR3aa: CASSQYRDYEQYF
CDR3nt: TGCGCCAGCAGCCAATACAGGGACTACGAGCAGTACTTC

j_gene: TRBJ1-6
abundance: NA
v_gene: TRBV25-1
d_gene: NA
CDR3aa: CASSGLYNSPLHF
CDR3nt: TGTGCCAGCAGTGGACTTTATAATTCACCCCTCCACTTT

j_gene: TRBJ2-6
abundance: NA
v_gene: TRBV30
d_gene: NA
CDR3aa: CAWSVRASGANVLTF
CDR3nt: TGTGCCTGGAGTGTACGAGCATCTGGGGCCAACGTCCTGACTTTC

j_gene: TRBJ2-1
abundance: NA
v_gene: TRBV7-3
d_gene: NA
CDR3aa: CASSLIGSGSYNEQFF
CDR3nt: TGTGCCAGCAGCTTAATTGGTAGCGGATCCTACAATGAGCAGTTCTTC

j_gene: TRBJ1-6
abundance: NA
v_gene: TRBV4-3
d_gene: NA
CDR3aa: CASSQDRQASGSPLHF
CDR3nt: TGCGCCAGCAGCCAAGATCGACAGGCCTCGGGGTCACCCCTCCACTTT

j_gene: TRBJ1-1
abundance: few
v_gene: TRBV29-1
d_gene: TRBD1
CDR3aa: CSVLGQPNTEAFF
CDR3nt: TGCAGCGTCTTGGGACAGCCGAACACTGAAGCTTTCTTT

j_gene: TRBJ2-2
abundance: NA
v_gene: TRBV15
d_gene: NA
CDR3aa: CATSTGDTGELFF
CDR3nt: TGTGCCACCAGCACAGGGGACACCGGGGAGCTGTTTTTT

j_gene: TRBJ1-2
abundance: NA
v_gene: TRBV5-6
d_gene: NA
CDR3aa: CASSSALSGSYGYTF
CDR3nt: TGTGCCAGCAGCTCGGCCCTATCGGGGAGCTATGGCTACACCTTC

j_gene: TRBJ2-2
abundance: NA
v_gene: TRBV7-3
d_gene: NA
CDR3aa: CGRGGVTGELFF
CDR3nt: TGTGGGAGGGGGGGCGTCACCGGGGAGCTGTTTTTT

j_gene: TRBJ2-7
abundance: NA
v_gene: TRBV30
d_gene: NA
CDR3aa: CAGLGAVSSKQYF
CDR3nt: TGTGCCGGGTTGGGGGCCGTATCGTCCAAGCAGTACTTC

j_gene: TRBJ1-2
abundance: NA
v_gene: TRBV6-6
d_gene: NA
CDR3aa: CASSYGQSNYGYTF
CDR3nt: TGTGCCAGCAGTTATGGACAGTCAAACTATGGCTACACCTTC

j_gene: TRBJ1-1
abundance: NA
v_gene: TRBV5-4
d_gene: NA
CDR3aa: CASSFWEGETEAFF
CDR3nt: TGTGCCAGCAGCTTTTGGGAGGGGGAAACTGAAGCTTTCTTT

j_gene: TRBJ1-5
abundance: NA
v_gene: TRBV5-6
d_gene: NA
CDR3aa: CASSLSGGRNQPQHF
CDR3nt: TGTGCCAGCAGCTTGTCCGGGGGACGCAATCAGCCCCAGCATTTT

j_gene: TRBJ1-2
abundance: NA
v_gene: TRBV29-1
d_gene: NA
CDR3aa: CSVEVPGGRGYTF
CDR3nt: TGCAGCGTTGAAGTGCCCGGGGGACGGGGCTACACCTTC

j_gene: TRBJ1-1
abundance: NA
v_gene: TRBV29-1
d_gene: TRBD1
CDR3aa: CSVDRDRGIEAFF
CDR3nt: TGCAGCGTTGACCGGGACAGGGGTATAGAAGCTTTCTTT

j_gene: TRBJ1-1
abundance: once
v_gene: TRBV7-9
d_gene: TRBD1
CDR3aa: CASSFSLQGGTEAFF
CDR3nt: TGTGCCAGCAGCTTTTCCCTGCAGGGGGGCACTGAAGCTTTCTTT

j_gene: TRBJ1-1
abundance: NA
v_gene: TRBV9
d_gene: TRBD1
CDR3aa: CASSVARTGPEAFF
CDR3nt: TGTGCCAGCAGCGTAGCGAGGACAGGCCCTGAAGCTTTCTTT

j_gene: TRBJ2-3
abundance: NA
v_gene: TRBV4-2
d_gene: TRBD2
CDR3aa: CASSRSGGRGTDTQYF
CDR3nt: TGTGCCAGCAGCCGGTCGGGGGGGCGGGGCACAGATACGCAGTATTTT

j_gene: TRBJ2-1
abundance: NA
v_gene: TRBV7-2
d_gene: TRBD2
CDR3aa: CASSLALAGGPLNEQFF
CDR3nt: TGTGCCAGCAGCTTAGCACTAGCGGGGGGGCCTTTGAATGAGCAGTTCTTC

j_gene: TRBJ2-3
abundance: NA
v_gene: TRBV5-4
d_gene: NA
CDR3aa: CASSLGGLTDTQYF
CDR3nt: TGTGCCAGCAGCTTAGGGGGTCTAACAGATACGCAGTATTTT

j_gene: TRBJ1-1
abundance: NA
v_gene: TRBV4-2
d_gene: NA
CDR3aa: CASSQDFGPGATEAFF
CDR3nt: TGTGCCAGCAGCCAAGATTTTGGACCAGGGGCCACTGAAGCTTTCTTT

j_gene: TRBJ1-5
abundance: NA
v_gene: TRBV5-1
d_gene: NA
CDR3aa: CASSLDGRGVQPQHF
CDR3nt: TGCGCCAGCAGCTTGGACGGGAGAGGAGTTCAGCCCCAGCATTTT

j_gene: TRBJ1-2
abundance: NA
v_gene: TRBV7-9
d_gene: TRBD1
CDR3aa: CASSLGTGDYGYTF
CDR3nt: TGTGCCAGCAGCTTAGGTACAGGGGACTATGGCTACACCTTC

j_gene: TRBJ2-1
abundance: NA
v_gene: TRBV29-1
d_gene: NA
CDR3aa: CSVDPGAGYNEQFF
CDR3nt: TGCAGCGTTGACCCAGGCGCGGGCTACAATGAGCAGTTCTTC

j_gene: TRBJ1-2
abundance: NA
v_gene: TRBV30
d_gene: NA
CDR3aa: CAWTRYGGKYGYTF
CDR3nt: TGTGCCTGGACGAGGTATGGGGGGAAATATGGCTACACCTTC

j_gene: TRBJ2-7
abundance: once
v_gene: TRBV6-1
d_gene: TRBD1
CDR3aa: CASSGGQGSFYEQYF
CDR3nt: TGTGCCAGCAGTGGGGGACAGGGTAGTTTCTACGAGCAGTACTTC

j_gene: TRBJ1-1
abundance: NA
v_gene: TRBV5-1
d_gene: NA
CDR3aa: CASSLGNLGGTEAFF
CDR3nt: TGCGCCAGCAGCTTGGGGAACCTCGGAGGCACTGAAGCTTTCTTT

j_gene: TRBJ1-4
abundance: NA
v_gene: TRBV19
d_gene: NA
CDR3aa: CASTRGIPRKFNEKLFF
CDR3nt: TGTGCCAGTACCAGAGGGATCCCAAGAAAATTTAATGAAAAACTGTTTTTT

j_gene: TRBJ1-1
abundance: NA
v_gene: TRBV6-6
d_gene: TRBD1
CDR3aa: CASSYAGQGSEAFF
CDR3nt: TGTGCCAGCAGTTACGCGGGACAGGGGAGTGAAGCTTTCTTT